The T cell receptor beta chain described here comes from a study of beta chain features in type 1 diabetes. Whole-study context: All samples together contributed 90 million to 110 million sorted cells for examination.

This clone was seen only a few times. Its antigen is unidentified. Findings and caveats of the study: Still unanswered here is whether HLA type influences TCRB rearrangement. PCR might pick shorter templates more often, in the same way for patients and controls. People with Type 1 diabetes carried modestly yet significantly shorter TCRB CDR3s in all four CD4+ subsets.

All of the isolated RNA was reverse transcribed, so expressed TCRB transcripts were sequenced. The repertoire was sequenced with immunoSEQ multiplex PCR; TCRdb's copy has only in-frame clones and lacks some. This sample carries some 230,000 clones, over 8.5% of them seen once, and the ten largest clones take under 0.045%. The source is a woman aged 18 to 35 in good health. The sequenced sample was naive CD4+ T cells from blood.

The CDR3 loop reads CAWSLLAGPYNEQFF. The CDR3 region has the DNA TGTGCCTGGAGTCTACTAGCGGGCCCCTACAATGAGCAGTTCTTC. The rearrangement links TRBV30 to TRBJ2-1; 9 bases are shared with TRBD2. Germline V gene sequence: CDR1 GTSNPN, CDR2 SVGIG (reference sequence). Trimming at V came to 2 bases and at J to 2 bases, leaving 4 bases not matched to a gene. The CDR3 has 15 residues.